This passage covers 15 T cell receptor beta chains from one sample sequenced in a study of CD8 T cell repertoires and HIV-1 epitope variants (dated by TCRdb to the early 2020s). Receptor amplification or capture employed the immunoSEQ multiplex PCR assay. The table was pulled from immuneACCESS by TCRdb, which kept in-frame rearrangements only. Such tables lose some clones; where checked, under half of the loss comes from unresolved V genes, and the rest has no known cause. The sample profile shows about 95,000 clones; roughly 81% of them were found once. Around 24% of the sample is in the top ten clones. The source material was uncultured baseline CD8+ T cells from peripheral blood mononuclear cells (PBMCs). All receptors derive from a male donor with HIV.

The chain recombines TRBV7-2 with TRBJ2-1, with 8 bases identical to TRBD1. After removal of 3 bases from V and 9 bases from J, the junction contained 7 bases not matched to a gene. This CDR3 spans 14 amino acids. Germline V CDR1 and CDR2: SGHTA, FQGNSA. The CDR3 loop reads CASSLSRTGTEQFF. CDR3 in DNA: TGTGCCAGCAGCTTGTCGAGGACAGGGACTGAGCAGTTCTTC.

For this clone: The sample holds other DNA sequences that translate to the same CDR3. The chain has TRBV5-6 and TRBJ2-7, with unresolved D. This CDR3 contains 11 residues. V was pared by 2 bases and J by 6 bases, with 6 bases between. CDR1 is SGHDT, CDR2 YYEEEE, per germline. The CDR3 spells CASSLVSEQYF. The CDR3, as DNA: TGTGCCAGCAGCTTAGTAAGCGAGCAGTACTTC.

The chain has TRBV25-1 and TRBJ1-1; no firm D call. The CDR3 is 14 amino acids. The germline V gene has CDR1 MGHDK and CDR2 SYGVNS. V was clipped by 6 bases and J by 2 bases, with 13 bases between them. In DNA form, the CDR3 reads TGTGCCAGCAGGAGGCAGGACCAAAACACTGAAGCTTTCTTT. Translation: CASRRQDQNTEAFF. The full variable domain, completed using reference TRBV25-1 and TRBJ1-1, is EADIYQTPRYLVIGTGKKITLECSQTMGHDKMYWYQQDPGMELHLIHYSYGVNSTEKGDLSSESTVSRIRTEHFPLTLESARPSHTSQYLCASRRQDQNTEAFFGQGTRLTVV.

This clone was detected once. The J gene is TRBJ2-7, the V gene TRBV29-1, with a possible D match to TRBD2 (5 bases). Trimming pared 5 bases from V and 2 bases from J, leaving 10 bases between. Germline V CDR1 and CDR2: SQVTM, ANQGSEA. This CDR3 is 12 amino acids long. CDR3 sequence reads: CSVLPGTYEQYF. CDR3 sequence (DNA): TGCAGCGTTCTCCCCGGGACCTACGAGCAGTACTTC.

The chain is built from TRBV4-1 and TRBJ2-3, with D perhaps matching TRBD2 (7 bases). CDR1 is MGHRA and CDR2 is YSYEKL in the germline V gene. V was cut by 1 base and J by 6 bases, with 14 bases left in between. The CDR3 has 15 amino acids. CDR3 sequence reads: CASSQGGGPVDTQYF. CDR3 bases: TGCGCCAGCAGCCAAGGGGGGGGGCCGGTGGATACGCAGTATTTT.

The gene calls are TRBV15 and TRBJ2-7; TRBD1 aligns across 9 bases. The junction had 2 bases not matched to a gene; V was cut back by 3 bases and J by 2 bases. Germline V gives CDR1 LNHNV, CDR2 YYDKDF (reference sequence). This CDR3 comprises 14 residues. The CDR3 region is CATSRTGGTYEQYF. The CDR3 nucleotides read TGTGCCACCAGCAGGACAGGGGGGACCTACGAGCAGTACTTC. The whole variable domain, filled in from reference TRBV15 and TRBJ2-7, reads DAMVIQNPRYQVTQFGKPVTLSCSQTLNHNVMYWYQQKSSQAPKLLFHYYDKDFNNEADTPDNFQSRRPNTSFCFLDIRSPGLGDTAMYLCATSRTGGTYEQYFGPGTRLTVT.

This clone was counted a few times. The genes are TRBV7-9 and TRBJ2-7; D is ambiguous. Trimming removed 4 bases from V and 3 bases from J, with 4 bases in between. The germline CDR1 and CDR2 sequences are SEHNR and FQNEAQ (reference sequence). The CDR3 runs 11 residues. The chain's CDR3 is CASSSYYEQYF. The CDR3 DNA reads TGTGCCAGCAGCTCCTACTACGAGCAGTACTTC.

This chain links TRBV28 with TRBJ2-7; 8 bases fit TRBD1. This CDR3 region has 15 residues. From germline, CDR1 is MDHEN and CDR2 SYDVKM. The J segment lost 7 bases and the V segment lost 1 base, leaving 9 bases of the junction unmatched. CDR3 sequence: CASSLSQGALGEQYF. CDR3 bases: TGTGCCAGCAGTTTATCGCAGGGGGCATTGGGAGAGCAGTACTTC.

This clone was seen a single time. Additional DNA sequences in this sample encode the identical CDR3. The chain couples TRBV29-1 to TRBJ1-1; 8 bases agree with TRBD1. With 6 bases clipped from V and 5 bases from J, the junction kept 8 bases outside the gene matches. Per the germline V gene, CDR1 is SQVTM and CDR2 is ANQGSEA. The CDR3 consists of 13 residues. The CDR3 DNA sequence: TGCAGCGTCAACACAGGGGGGGGGACTGAAGCTTTCTTT. It yields the protein CSVNTGGGTEAFF. The full variable domain, with the rest looked up from reference TRBV29-1 and TRBJ1-1, is SAVISQKPSRDICQRGTSLTIQCQVDSQVTMMFWYRQQPGQSLTLIATANQGSEATYESGFVIDKFPISRPNLTFSTLTVSNMSPEDSSIYLCSVNTGGGTEAFFGQGTRLTVV.

This chain uses TRBV30 with TRBJ1-2; the D gene is possibly TRBD1 (5 bases). There are 13 residues in the CDR3. The germline gives CDR1 GTSNPN, CDR2 SVGIG (reference sequence). V was trimmed by 0 bases and J by 6 bases, leaving 11 bases between them. The CDR3, as DNA: TGTGCCTGGAGTGTGGGGGGGTTTAATGGCTACACCTTC. This gives the protein CAWSVGGFNGYTF.

The chain combines TRBV9 with TRBJ2-3, with 11 bases aligning to TRBD2. V lost 0 bases to trimming and J lost 2 bases; unmatched junction nucleotides: 11. The CDR3 is 19 amino acids. The V gene's germline CDR1 is SGDLS and CDR2 YYNGEE. CDR3 in DNA: TGTGCCAGCAGCGTAGAACTAGCGGGAGCAGATTTGGTCACAGATACGCAGTATTTT. This translates into CASSVELAGADLVTDTQYF.

The V gene is TRBV5-1, the J gene TRBJ2-2, with D perhaps TRBD1 or TRBD2 (5 bases each). Trimming took off 7 bases at V and 0 bases at J, with 16 bases between the two ends. Germline CDR1 SGHRS, CDR2 YFSETQ. The CDR3 extends over 16 amino acids. CDR3 in amino acids: CASRTPTGPNTGELFF. CDR3 in DNA: TGCGCCAGCCGGACGCCTACGGGGCCGAACACCGGGGAGCTGTTTTTT.

This clone has more than one count but fewer than ten. The chain joins TRBV18 to TRBJ1-4, with TRBD1 matching 7 bases. This CDR3 contains 15 residues. Germline lookup yields CDR1 KGHSH and CDR2 LQKENI. The V and J ends lost 2 bases and 3 bases, in that order; junction bases with no gene match: 3. CDR3 sequence: CASSPLGQPNEKLFF. CDR3 bases: TGTGCCAGCTCACCATTGGGACAGCCTAATGAAAAACTGTTTTTT. The full variable domain, rest sourced from reference TRBV18 and TRBJ1-4, is NAGVMQNPRHLVRRRGQEARLRCSPMKGHSHVYWYRQLPEEGLKFMVYLQKENIIDESGMPKERFSAEFPKEGPSILRIQQVVRGDSAAYFCASSPLGQPNEKLFFGSGTQLSVL.

The chain recombines TRBV5-6 with TRBJ2-1; D is possibly TRBD2 (5 bases). Trimming pared 2 bases from V and 7 bases from J, leaving 25 bases between. The CDR3 totals 18 residues. Germline loops: CDR1 SGHDT, CDR2 YYEEEE. CDR3 residues: CASSFGLKRSGRMNEQFF. The CDR3 DNA follows: TGTGCCAGCAGCTTTGGGCTGAAACGGTCGGGGAGAATGAATGAGCAGTTCTTC.

The CDR3, as DNA: TGCGCCAGCAGTTCGACAGAGAACACTGAAGCTTTCTTT. It translates to CASSSTENTEAFF. The rearrangement links TRBV5-1 to TRBJ1-1, with D possibly being TRBD1 (5 bases). The V gene's germline CDR1 is SGHRS and CDR2 YFSETQ. The ends were cut back, 5 bases at V and 1 base at J, with 9 bases in the middle. CDR3 length equals 13 residues. The variable domain in full, completed from reference TRBV5-1 and TRBJ1-1, reads KAGVTQTPRYLIKTRGQQVTLSCSPISGHRSVSWYQQTPGQGLQFLFEYFSETQRNKGNFPGRFSGRQFSNSRSEMNVSTLELGDSALYLCASSSTENTEAFFGQGTRLTVV.